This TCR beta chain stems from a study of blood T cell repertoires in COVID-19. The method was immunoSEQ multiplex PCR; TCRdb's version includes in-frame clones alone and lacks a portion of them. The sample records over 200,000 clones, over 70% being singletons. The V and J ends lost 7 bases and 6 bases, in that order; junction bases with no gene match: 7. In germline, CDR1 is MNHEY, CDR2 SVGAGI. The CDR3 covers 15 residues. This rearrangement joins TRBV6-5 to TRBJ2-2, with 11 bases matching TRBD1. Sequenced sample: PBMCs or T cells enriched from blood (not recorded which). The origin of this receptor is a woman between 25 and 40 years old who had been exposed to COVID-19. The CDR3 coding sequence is TGTGCCAGCACCCCGGACAGGGGGCGATCCGGGGAGCTGTTTTTT. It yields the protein CASTPDRGRSGELFF.